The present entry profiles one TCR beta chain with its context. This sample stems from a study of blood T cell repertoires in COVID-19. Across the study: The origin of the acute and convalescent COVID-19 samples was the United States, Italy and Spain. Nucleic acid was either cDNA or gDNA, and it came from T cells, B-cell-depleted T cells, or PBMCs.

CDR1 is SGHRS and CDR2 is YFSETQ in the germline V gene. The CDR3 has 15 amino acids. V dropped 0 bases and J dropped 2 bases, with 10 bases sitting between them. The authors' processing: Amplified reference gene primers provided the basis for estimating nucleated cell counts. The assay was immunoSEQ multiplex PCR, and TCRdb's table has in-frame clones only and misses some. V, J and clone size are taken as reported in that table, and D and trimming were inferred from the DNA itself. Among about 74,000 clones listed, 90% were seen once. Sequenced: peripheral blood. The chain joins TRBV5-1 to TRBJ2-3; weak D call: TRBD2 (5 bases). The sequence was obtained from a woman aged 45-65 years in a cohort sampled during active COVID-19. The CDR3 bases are TGCGCCAGCAGCTTGGAGGGAGTGGTCACAGATACGCAGTATTTT. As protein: CASSLEGVVTDTQYF. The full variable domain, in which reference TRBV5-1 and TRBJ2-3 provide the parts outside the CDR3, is KAGVTQTPRYLIKTRGQQVTLSCSPISGHRSVSWYQQTPGQGLQFLFEYFSETQRNKGNFPGRFSGRQFSNSRSEMNVSTLELGDSALYLCASSLEGVVTDTQYFGPGTRLTVL.